The T cell receptor (beta chain) under discussion was sequenced for a study of shared clonotypes between healthy human individuals. The CDR3 has 14 amino acids. The V and J ends lost 4 bases and 5 bases respectively, with 15 bases between them. Looked up from germline, CDR1 is SGHDT and CDR2 is YYEEEE. Study results and limitations: Non-shared clonotypes showed lower generation probabilities than clonotypes common to all four donors.

A note on this clone: Its cognate antigen is unknown.

Sequencing was performed with immunoSEQ multiplex PCR; in TCRdb, only in-frame clones are kept and a portion is missing. Found here are about a million clones, 60% to 85% of them singletons; the top ten hold roughly 1.5%. All donors were healthy HIV-negative adults lacking recent acute infections or vaccinations. This TCR derives from a man younger than 35 in good health. Sequencing was carried out using memory CD4+ T cells sorted from blood. Sample subset: CD45RA-negative fraction. V and J are TRBV5-6 and TRBJ2-5; D might be TRBD1 (5 bases). CDR3 coding DNA: TGTGCCAGCAGCCGAGCAGGGCATGGGGAGACCCAGTACTTC. Translating it yields CASSRAGHGETQYF.